The entry below gives a single T cell receptor beta chain sequence along with its context. The antigen remains undetermined. The germline gives CDR1 GTSNPN, CDR2 SVGIG (reference sequence). V was pared by 3 bases and J by 10 bases, with 10 bases between. The CDR3 is 12 amino acids. This sample stems from a study of OX40 agonist ivuxolimab in advanced cancers. Study-wide context: Dose-escalation patients had hepatocellular carcinoma, melanoma, renal cell or head and neck cancer. Regarding the study as a whole: CD8+ T cells were the subset that, on average, had more expanded clones than CD4+. CD4+ and CD8+ T cells in blood underwent clonal expansion by week 6 at 0.1 to 3.0 mg/kg. What antigens the expanded peripheral T cells recognized was never established.

Profiled with immunoSEQ multiplex PCR; TCRdb holds only in-frame clones, not every one. Among roughly 80,000 clones, over 75% were seen once, and the ten largest hold 0.65% to 0.8%. The rearrangement links TRBV30 to TRBJ1-6; D is possibly TRBD1 (6 bases). This specimen was CD4+ or CD8+ T cells sorted from blood, taken in a trial of the OX40 agonist ivuxolimab. This clonotype was sampled from an adult with an advanced solid tumor such as melanoma, head and neck, liver or kidney cancer. CDR3 sequence (DNA): TGTGCCTGGAGAACAGGGCCCTCACCCCTCCACTTT. Encoded protein: CAWRTGPSPLHF.